These T cell receptor beta chains were read from a single sample in a study of cytomegalovirus exposure and HLA in healthy donors. Profiled with immunoSEQ multiplex PCR; TCRdb holds only in-frame clones, not every one. Of some 120,000 clones detected, 60% to 80% appear once; the ten largest clones hold under 1.5%. Specimen: PBMCs. These TCRs come from a man aged 45-60 years in good health and CMV-seronegative. The CDR3 runs from the conserved cysteine through the conserved F or W. The D gene is left open where the match is weak. Some rows mark clone size as missing; the rest say once, few, many or name a class of expanded clone.

D	V	J	size	DNA	CDR3
TRBD2	TRBV18	TRBJ2-3	-	TGTGCCAGCTCATCGGGACTAGCGGGAGTTGGTGGCACAGATACGCAGTATTTT	CASSSGLAGVGGTDTQYF
-	TRBV6-1	TRBJ1-1	-	TGTGCCAGCAGTGGCCCGACACGGCGGAACACTGAAGCTTTCTTT	CASSGPTRRNTEAFF
-	TRBV19	TRBJ1-3	-	TGTGCCAGTAGTATCCGGACAACCTCTGGAAACACCATATATTTT	CASSIRTTSGNTIYF
TRBD1	TRBV6-4	TRBJ2-3	few	TGTGCCAGCAGTGCCGGGACAGAGACAGATACGCAGTATTTT	CASSAGTETDTQYF
-	TRBV6-5	TRBJ1-1	-	TGTGCCAGCAGTTATGGTGAGGGATGGGGAACTGAAGCTTTCTTT	CASSYGEGWGTEAFF
-	TRBV7-2	TRBJ1-1	-	TGTGCCAGCAGCATCAGAATGAACACTGAAGCTTTCTTT	CASSIRMNTEAFF
TRBD2	TRBV2	TRBJ2-1	-	TGTGCCAGCAGTGAGGGACTAGCGGGCGTCAATGAGCAGTTCTTC	CASSEGLAGVNEQFF
-	TRBV30	TRBJ1-1	-	TGTGCCTGGAGTGCACCTCCCGGGACATCAGGGACTGAAGCTTTCTTT	CAWSAPPGTSGTEAFF
-	TRBV4-1	TRBJ1-4	-	TGCGCCAGCAGCCACCCAGTTACCACAGGGAATTCGGGAAAACTGTTTTTT	CASSHPVTTGNSGKLFF
TRBD2	TRBV2	TRBJ2-6	many	TGTGCCAGCAGTGAATGGATAGCGGGAGGGCCGACTGGGGCCAACGTCCTGACTTTC	CASSEWIAGGPTGANVLTF
TRBD2	TRBV6-6	TRBJ2-3	-	TGTGCCAGCTTCGGCGGGAGGGCCGGGGATACGCAGTATTTT	CASFGGRAGDTQYF
TRBD2	TRBV7-3	TRBJ2-3	-	TGTGCCAGCAGCTCCGGACTAGCGGGAGTCACAGATACGCAGTATTTT	CASSSGLAGVTDTQYF
TRBD1	TRBV5-1	TRBJ1-1	-	TGCGCCAGCAGCTTGGAAGGACAGGGCTTCTGCGAAGCTTTCTTT	CASSLEGQGFCEAFF
-	TRBV14	TRBJ2-7	-	TGTGCCAGCAGCCCGGCCTACGAGCAGTACTTC	CASSPAYEQYF
TRBD1	TRBV7-9	TRBJ2-6	-	TGTGCCAGCGGTCGACCGGGACAGTTCTCTGGGGCCAACGTCCTGACTTTC	CASGRPGQFSGANVLTF
TRBD2	TRBV15	TRBJ2-5	-	TGTGCCACCAGCAGAGCCCCGGGAGGGCGGGAGACCCAGTACTTC	CATSRAPGGRETQYF
-	TRBV25-1	TRBJ2-5	few	TGTGCCAGCAGCCGGAGTGCGGGGGAGACCCAGTACTTC	CASSRSAGETQYF
TRBD1	TRBV10-1	TRBJ2-5	-	TGCGCCAGCAGTGAACAGGGGGCGGAGACCCAGTACTTC	CASSEQGAETQYF
TRBD1	TRBV6-1	TRBJ2-5	few	TGTGCCAGCAGTGCACAGGGGGCAGGTCGAGAGACCCAGTACTTC	CASSAQGAGRETQYF
TRBD1	TRBV25-1	TRBJ2-3	-	TGTGCCAGCAGTGAATGGGACAGGGGGGGGACAGATACGCAGTATTTT	CASSEWDRGGTDTQYF
-	TRBV28	TRBJ1-2	-	TGTGCCAGCAGTCTCCGACAGGCAGGCTACACCTTC	CASSLRQAGYTF
-	TRBV7-2	TRBJ1-1	-	TGTGCCAGCAGCTTAGGACGAACAGGGGAAGCTTTCTTT	CASSLGRTGEAFF
TRBD1	TRBV7-3	TRBJ2-3	-	TGTGCCAGCAGCTTAAGGGGACAGGGGGTCGATACGCAGTATTTT	CASSLRGQGVDTQYF
TRBD1	TRBV6-1	TRBJ1-5	-	TGTGCCAGCAGTGGGGACAGGGTAGGAGGGCAGCCCCAGCATTTT	CASSGDRVGGQPQHF
TRBD1	TRBV6-5	TRBJ2-2	-	TGTGCCAGCAGTTGGACAGGGGCAAACACCGGGGAGCTGTTTTTT	CASSWTGANTGELFF
-	TRBV28	TRBJ2-7	-	TGTGCCAGCACCCTCCCGGGGGACGAGCAGTACTTC	CASTLPGDEQYF
-	TRBV19	TRBJ1-4	-	TGTGCCAGTATTTCGTCAGGGAATGAAAAACTGTTTTTT	CASISSGNEKLFF
TRBD2	TRBV11-2	TRBJ2-3	-	TGTGCCAGCAGCTTAGACCTAGCGGGAGTAGATACGCAGTATTTT	CASSLDLAGVDTQYF
-	TRBV2	TRBJ2-7	-	TGTGCCAGCACTGGACAGACCTACGAGCAGTACTTC	CASTGQTYEQYF
-	TRBV14	TRBJ1-1	-	TGTGCCAGCAGCCTATCTTTGAACACTGAAGCTTTCTTT	CASSLSLNTEAFF
-	TRBV6-1	TRBJ1-1	-	TGTGCCAGCAGTGTGGAGGAATTCACTGAAGCTTTCTTT	CASSVEEFTEAFF
-	TRBV29-1	TRBJ2-7	-	TGCAGCGTTGGCCGGACTTCAAAAGACGAGCAGTACTTC	CSVGRTSKDEQYF
-	TRBV2	TRBJ1-6	few	TGTGCCAGCAGCCCGGGAACGAATACTTCACCCCTCCACTTT	CASSPGTNTSPLHF
TRBD1	TRBV6-5	TRBJ2-2	-	TGTGCCAGCAGTTACTCCACAGGGGAAACCGGGGAGCTGTTTTTT	CASSYSTGETGELFF
-	TRBV5-1	TRBJ2-5	-	TGCGCCAGCAGTCTACTTCCGGGAGCCCCTGGGACCCAGTACTTC	CASSLLPGAPGTQYF
TRBD1	TRBV10-3	TRBJ2-3	-	TGTGCCATCAGTAAGGGACAGGGAGGCTCAGATACGCAGTATTTT	CAISKGQGGSDTQYF
TRBD2	TRBV7-3	TRBJ2-1	once	TGTGCCAGCAGCCCAACGGGACTAGCGGACAATGAGCAGTTCTTC	CASSPTGLADNEQFF
-	TRBV11-2	TRBJ1-4	-	TGTGCCAGCAGCTTAGAACAGGCCAACGACCCTCGAAAACTGTTTTTT	CASSLEQANDPRKLFF
TRBD1	TRBV19	TRBJ2-7	-	TGTGCCAGCGCAACCGGGACAGGAGCATACGAGCAGTACTTC	CASATGTGAYEQYF
-	TRBV28	TRBJ2-6	-	TGTGCCAGCAGCGTGGAGGGTGTATCTGGGGCCAACGTCCTGACTTTC	CASSVEGVSGANVLTF
-	TRBV27	TRBJ2-7	-	TGTGCCAGCAGTTTACGGAGGGGTTATCCTTTCGAGCAGTACTTC	CASSLRRGYPFEQYF
-	TRBV5-1	TRBJ2-2	-	TGCGCCAGCAGCCCTGACTGGAACACCGGGGAGCTGTTTTTT	CASSPDWNTGELFF
TRBD1	TRBV6-1	TRBJ2-3	-	TGTGCCAGCAGTGAACAGGGGGCGAGCACAGATACGCAGTATTTT	CASSEQGASTDTQYF
TRBD1	TRBV9	TRBJ1-5	once	TGTGCCAGCAGCGTGGACAGGTCCGATCAGCCCCAGCATTTT	CASSVDRSDQPQHF
TRBD2	TRBV4-3	TRBJ2-7	-	TGCGCCAGCAGCCGTCGACTAGCGGGAGGGAATCACGAGCAGTACTTC	CASSRRLAGGNHEQYF
-	TRBV29-1	TRBJ1-4	-	TGCAGCGTTGAAGGAGGAGGGGGGGGTGAAAAACTGTTTTTT	CSVEGGGGGEKLFF
-	TRBV7-2	TRBJ2-7	-	TGTGCCAGCAGCTTACTAACACAGGGAAGCCCCTACGAGCAGTACTTC	CASSLLTQGSPYEQYF